These 18 T cell receptor beta chains came from one sample sequenced in a study of beta chain features in type 1 diabetes. What was sequenced were expressed TCRB transcripts, since all of the isolated RNA had been reverse transcribed. The method was immunoSEQ multiplex PCR; TCRdb's version includes in-frame clones alone and lacks a portion of them. Here the sample spans almost 350,000 clones, around a fifth being singletons. Source material: naive CD4+ T cells from blood. These receptors all stem from a young woman in good health.

In its sample, this clone was seen a few times. This chain links TRBV30 with TRBJ2-5; 7 positions agree with TRBD1. The DNA end is a closer match to TRBJ2-7, so the J assignment may be wrong. Germline CDR1 reads GTSNPN; CDR2 reads SVGIG (reference sequence). The CDR3 spans 16 residues. CDR3 DNA sequence: TGTGCCTGGAGCCAAGGGGGCCCAATGACACGATACGAGCAGTACTTC. Amino acids: CAWSQGGPMTRYEQYF.

The chain uses TRBV9 and TRBJ2-2, with 11 bases matching TRBD2. Unmatched junction bases numbered 7, after V lost 4 bases and J lost 5 bases. This CDR3 contains 16 residues. Looked up from germline, CDR1 is SGDLS and CDR2 is YYNGEE. The CDR3 sequence: CASSPLAGGHTGELFF. The CDR3 DNA reads as TGTGCCAGCAGCCCCTTAGCGGGAGGGCATACCGGGGAGCTGTTTTTT. The whole variable domain, filled in from reference TRBV9 and TRBJ2-2, reads DSGVTQTPKHLITATGQRVTLRCSPRSGDLSVYWYQQSLDQGLQFLIQYYNGEERAKGNILERFSAQQFPDLHSELNLSSLELGDSALYFCASSPLAGGHTGELFFGEGSRLTVL.

Only a few counts were recorded for this clone. The V gene is TRBV11-2, the J gene TRBJ2-7; TRBD1 aligns across 7 bases. Germline CDR1 SGHAT, CDR2 FQNNGV. V lost 4 bases, J lost 5 bases, and 8 bases stayed unmatched. The CDR3 loop spans 14 amino acids. The CDR3 sequence: CASSSNRGWNEQYF. For the CDR3, the DNA is TGTGCCAGCAGCTCAAACAGGGGTTGGAACGAGCAGTACTTC.

This clone has only a few counts. The chain carries TRBV7-8 and TRBJ1-6; D gene uncertain. V was shortened by 1 base and J by 6 bases, with 4 bases between the two germline ends. This CDR3 comprises 13 residues. Germline V CDR1 and CDR2: SGHVS, FQNEAQ. CDR3 in amino acids: CASSLGVNSPLHF. The CDR3, as DNA: TGTGCCAGCAGCTTAGGCGTTAATTCACCCCTCCACTTT.

The chain recombines TRBV9 with TRBJ2-7; the match to TRBD2 covers 9 bases. The CDR3 loop spans 12 amino acids. Germline trimming cut 7 bases from V and 5 bases from J; bases unmatched to any gene: 4. CDR1 is SGDLS and CDR2 is YYNGEE in the germline V gene. CDR3 sequence: CASGLAGDEQYF. The CDR3 DNA is TGTGCCAGCGGTTTAGCGGGAGACGAGCAGTACTTC.

The chain uses TRBV4-2 and TRBJ1-1, with 7 bases that match TRBD1. The CDR3 is made up of 15 amino acids. Looked up from germline, CDR1 is LGHNA and CDR2 is YNFKEQ. J lost 3 bases, V lost 4 bases, and 8 bases had no gene match. CDR3 in DNA: TGTGCCAGCAGCCTAGAGGACAGGAGGGACACTGAAGCTTTCTTT. This sequence encodes CASSLEDRRDTEAFF.

This clone was recorded a few times. The chain combines TRBV4-1 with TRBJ2-7, with a weak D call TRBD2 (6 bases). V shed 1 base and J shed 1 base, with 14 bases lying between them. In germline, CDR1 is MGHRA, CDR2 YSYEKL. This CDR3 contains 16 residues. DNA for the CDR3: TGCGCCAGCAGCCAAGGTTGGGGAGGTCTGTCCTACGAGCAGTACTTC. Amino acids: CASSQGWGGLSYEQYF.

The rearrangement uses TRBV7-9 and TRBJ2-1; 7 nucleotides agree with TRBD1. J gave up 7 bases and V 10 bases, and 13 bases lay outside the gene matches. This CDR3 contains 14 residues. Germline CDR1 reads SEHNR; CDR2 reads FQNEAQ (reference sequence). DNA for the CDR3: TGTGCCACCTCGACAGGGAATGGCTTTAATGAGCAGTTCTTC. As protein: CATSTGNGFNEQFF.

The chain combines TRBV9 with TRBJ2-5, with 12 bases fitting TRBD2. The CDR3 covers 15 residues. From germline, CDR1 is SGDLS and CDR2 YYNGEE. V lost 0 bases to trimming and J lost 5 bases; unmatched junction nucleotides: 2. The CDR3 bases are TGTGCCAGCAGCGTAGACGGGACTAGCGGGGAGACCCAGTACTTC. Its protein product is CASSVDGTSGETQYF.

The rearrangement joins TRBV7-2 to TRBJ2-3; 7 bases agree with TRBD2. Germline CDR1 and CDR2: SGHTA and FQGNSA. The V gene end was trimmed by 9 bases and the J gene end by 4 bases; junction bases not matched to a gene: 10. The CDR3 is 14 residues long. For the CDR3, the DNA is TGTGCCAGTGGGGCGGGAGTGAGCGCAGATACGCAGTATTTT. It specifies CASGAGVSADTQYF.

V and J are TRBV11-2 and TRBJ1-6; TRBD1 is a possible D gene (5 bases). In germline, CDR1 is SGHAT, CDR2 FQNNGV. This CDR3 is 14 amino acids long. The V gene lost 1 base and the J gene lost 6 bases, with 7 bases spanning the gap. The CDR3 region has the DNA TGTGCCAGCAGCTTAGTAGGGGCTAATTCACCCCTCCACTTT. It encodes CASSLVGANSPLHF.

The chain carries TRBV6-6 and TRBJ2-7, with D tentatively TRBD1 (6 bases). With 5 bases removed from V and 5 bases from J, the gap between germline ends came to 22 bases. The CDR3 loop spans 16 amino acids. Germline-derived CDR1 and CDR2 are MNHNY and SVGAGI (reference sequence). The CDR3 DNA follows: TGTGCCAGCAGTGTACAACCGGGACAAGGAGGCGACGAGCAGTACTTC. This encodes CASSVQPGQGGDEQYF.

The rearrangement uses TRBV4-3 and TRBJ1-2, with D possibly TRBD1 on 5 matching bases. V lost 0 bases and J 5 bases, leaving 16 bases between the germline ends. Germline assignment: CDR1 LGHNA and CDR2 YSLEER. The CDR3 has 16 amino acids. The CDR3 is CASSQDSRVGFYGYTF. In DNA form, the CDR3 reads TGCGCCAGCAGCCAAGATAGCAGGGTTGGTTTTTATGGCTACACCTTC.

This chain links TRBV6-1 with TRBJ2-7; 9 nucleotides match TRBD2. The ends lost 8 bases at V and 0 bases at J; junction bases unmatched: 5. The CDR3 extends over 14 amino acids. Germline V gene sequence: CDR1 MNHNS, CDR2 SASEGT. CDR3 DNA sequence: TGTGCCAGCTGGGCTAGCGGGAACTCCTACGAGCAGTACTTC. Protein product: CASWASGNSYEQYF.

V usage is TRBV19 and J usage is TRBJ1-2, with 9 positions matching TRBD1. In germline, CDR1 is LNHDA, CDR2 SQIVND (reference sequence). The CDR3 extends over 17 amino acids. The V and J ends lost 6 bases and 8 bases, in that order; junction bases with no gene match: 19. The CDR3: CASRHRDRENWRGGYTF. DNA of the CDR3: TGTGCCAGTAGGCACCGGGACAGGGAGAATTGGAGGGGCGGCTACACCTTC.

This clone was recorded a few times. V usage is TRBV4-1 and J usage is TRBJ2-7; TRBD2 matches at 7 bases. V gave up 1 base and J gave up 3 bases; unmatched junction bases: 18. Germline V lookup: CDR1 MGHRA, CDR2 YSYEKL. CDR3 length: 19 residues. CDR3 coding DNA: TGCGCCAGCAGCCAAGGGGAGGGAAAGTACATGGTGGGATTCTACGAGCAGTACTTC. Its protein product is CASSQGEGKYMVGFYEQYF.

This clone has more than one count but fewer than ten. This chain links TRBV18 with TRBJ1-1; possibly TRBD1 for D (6 bases). Deletions cut 5 bases from V and 0 bases from J, with 10 bases between. CDR1 KGHSH and CDR2 LQKENI come from the germline V gene. This CDR3 has 14 residues. CDR3 coding DNA: TGTGCCAGCTCAGCCGGGACAATGAACACTGAAGCTTTCTTT. Amino acid sequence: CASSAGTMNTEAFF.

This clone was seen a handful of times. The genes are TRBV7-9 and TRBJ1-6; the D gene is possibly TRBD1 (5 bases). Germline values: CDR1 SEHNR, CDR2 FQNEAQ (reference sequence). This CDR3 region has 15 residues. Trimming took off 0 bases at V and 6 bases at J, with 9 bases between the two ends. DNA of the CDR3: TGTGCCAGCAGCTTAGCCGGGACTTCTAATTCACCCCTCCACTTT. This gives the protein CASSLAGTSNSPLHF.